The following is a TCR beta chain sequence with its context. Its matching antigen is unknown. The data derive from a study of cytomegalovirus exposure and HLA in healthy donors. The primer mix had 60 Vbeta and 13 Jbeta primers. Sequenced by immunoSEQ multiplex PCR; TCRdb stores in-frame clones only, minus some. The sample consists of about 160,000 clones, almost 80% of them appearing once. Study-level findings and limits: Later, an analysis found that common viral pathogens appeared to be linked with several of the most significant clusters. For most TCR sequences rarity was the rule, although some public TCRs occurred in many donors.

The sequencing input was PBMCs. The TCR was taken from a man aged 18-30 years in good health and CMV-seropositive.

CDR3 coding DNA: TGTGCCAGCAGCCCTCGCGGTAACACTGAAGCTTTCTTT. This sequence encodes CASSPRGNTEAFF. V gene TRBV7-3 combines with J gene TRBJ1-1; D unresolved. There are 13 residues in the CDR3. Trimming took 5 bases from V and 2 from J, leaving 9 bases between them. In germline, CDR1 is SGHTA, CDR2 FQGTGA.